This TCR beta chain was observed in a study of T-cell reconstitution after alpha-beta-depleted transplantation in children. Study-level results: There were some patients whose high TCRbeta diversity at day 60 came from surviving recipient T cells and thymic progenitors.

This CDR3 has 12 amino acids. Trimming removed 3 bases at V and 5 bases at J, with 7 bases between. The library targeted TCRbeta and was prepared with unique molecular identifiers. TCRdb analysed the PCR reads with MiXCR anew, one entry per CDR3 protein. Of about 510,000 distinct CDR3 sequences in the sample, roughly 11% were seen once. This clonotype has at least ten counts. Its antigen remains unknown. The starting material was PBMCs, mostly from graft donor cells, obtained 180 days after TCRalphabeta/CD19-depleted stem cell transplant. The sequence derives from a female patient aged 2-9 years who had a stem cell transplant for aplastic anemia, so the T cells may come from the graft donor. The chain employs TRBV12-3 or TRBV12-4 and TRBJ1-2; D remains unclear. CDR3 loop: CASSLGIYGYTF. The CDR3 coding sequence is TGTGCCAGCAGTTTGGGGATATATGGCTACACCTTC.